This record looks at one TCR beta chain sequence and its context. Its antigen remains unidentified. The PCR ran on 60 Vbeta and 13 Jbeta primers. Profiling relied on immunoSEQ multiplex PCR, and the TCRdb table lists in-frame clones only, not all of them. This table holds under 200,000 clones, roughly two thirds found once. These data originate in a study of cytomegalovirus exposure and HLA in healthy donors. Notes on the study in general: A later analysis linked a missense DCLRE1C variant to TCR beta V- and J-gene trimming. With DRB1 most and HLA-C fewest, TCR association rates differed between HLA loci in a later analysis. There were reportedly fewer N-insertions in an Asian-associated ancestry cluster than the approximately 670-donor mean, in a later analysis.

The CDR3 loop spans 17 amino acids. Germline CDR1 reads LGHNA; CDR2 reads YSLEER. The J segment lost 1 base and the V segment lost 4 bases, leaving 9 bases of the junction unmatched. The J gene is TRBJ2-3, the V gene TRBV4-3, with 9 bases fitting TRBD1. Sequencing was carried out using PBMCs. This clonotype originated in a woman under 30 in good health and CMV-seropositive. Here the CDR3 DNA reads TGCGCCAGCAGCCTGCACTACAGGGGGCCTGGCACAGATACGCAGTATTTT. Its protein product is CASSLHYRGPGTDTQYF.